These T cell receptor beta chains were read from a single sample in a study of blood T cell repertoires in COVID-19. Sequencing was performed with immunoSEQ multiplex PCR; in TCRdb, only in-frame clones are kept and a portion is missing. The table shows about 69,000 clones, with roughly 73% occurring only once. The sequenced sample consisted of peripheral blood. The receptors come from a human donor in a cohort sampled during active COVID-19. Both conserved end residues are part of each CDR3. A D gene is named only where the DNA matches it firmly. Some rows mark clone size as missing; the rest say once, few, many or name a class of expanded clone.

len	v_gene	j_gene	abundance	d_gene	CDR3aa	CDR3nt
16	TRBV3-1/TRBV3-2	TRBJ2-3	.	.	CASSQENGGPRDTQYF	TGTGCCAGCAGCCAAGAGAACGGGGGGCCAAGAGATACGCAGTATTTT
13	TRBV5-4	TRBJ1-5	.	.	CASSFYGNQPQHF	TGTGCCAGCAGCTTCTACGGCAATCAGCCCCAGCATTTT
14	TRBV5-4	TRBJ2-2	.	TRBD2	CASSLRGGAGELFF	TGTGCCAGCAGCTTGCGGGGGGGCGCCGGGGAGCTGTTTTTT
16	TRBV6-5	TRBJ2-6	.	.	CASSYQGVPGANVLTF	TGTGCCAGCAGTTACCAAGGGGTCCCTGGGGCCAACGTCCTGACTTTC
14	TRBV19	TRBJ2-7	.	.	CASSITGSAYEQYF	TGTGCCAGTAGTATTACAGGGTCGGCCTACGAGCAGTACTTC
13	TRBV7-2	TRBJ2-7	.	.	CASSPGAPYEQYF	TGTGCCAGCAGCCCAGGGGCCCCCTACGAGCAGTACTTC
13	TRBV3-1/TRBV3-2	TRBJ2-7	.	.	CASSLSGSGEQYF	TGTGCCAGCAGCCTTAGCGGATCAGGCGAGCAGTACTTC
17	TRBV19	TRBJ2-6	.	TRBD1	CASSTGQGSSGANVLTF	TGTGCCAGTAGTACGGGACAGGGGAGCTCTGGGGCCAACGTCCTGACTTTC
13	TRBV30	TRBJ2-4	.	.	CASAGEPGNIQYF	TGTGCCTCCGCAGGGGAGCCCGGAAACATTCAGTACTTC
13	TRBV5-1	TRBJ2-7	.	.	CAIFLIGGYEQYF	TGCGCCATCTTTCTTATCGGGGGTTACGAGCAGTACTTC
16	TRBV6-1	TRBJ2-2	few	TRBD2	CASSGGWAGVTGELFF	TGTGCCAGCAGTGGGGGATGGGCGGGAGTTACCGGGGAGCTGTTTTTT
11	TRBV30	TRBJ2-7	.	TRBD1	CACRTGAEQYF	TGTGCCTGCAGGACAGGGGCCGAGCAGTACTTC
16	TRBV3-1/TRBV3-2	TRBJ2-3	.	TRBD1	CASSQNPGTGGDTQYF	TGTGCCAGCAGCCAAAACCCCGGGACAGGGGGAGATACGCAGTATTTT
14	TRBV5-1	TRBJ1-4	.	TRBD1	CASSPGQGAEKLFF	TGCGCCAGCAGCCCCGGACAGGGGGCAGAAAAACTGTTTTTT
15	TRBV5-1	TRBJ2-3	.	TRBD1	CASRSGTGFTDTQYF	TGCGCCAGCAGGTCCGGGACAGGGTTCACAGATACGCAGTATTTT
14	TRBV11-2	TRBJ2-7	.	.	CASSLGLAGYEQYF	TGTGCCAGCAGCTTAGGCCTAGCCGGGTACGAGCAGTACTTC
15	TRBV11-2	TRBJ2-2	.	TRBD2	CASSFTSGNTGELFF	TGTGCCAGCAGCTTTACTAGCGGAAACACCGGGGAGCTGTTTTTT
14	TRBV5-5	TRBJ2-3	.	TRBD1	CASSRQGSTDTQYF	TGTGCCAGCTCTCGACAGGGTAGCACAGATACGCAGTATTTT
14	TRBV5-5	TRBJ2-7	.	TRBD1	CASRSGTGVGEQYF	TGTGCCAGCAGGTCCGGGACAGGGGTGGGCGAGCAGTACTTC
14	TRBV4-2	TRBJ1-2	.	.	CASSQVQETSGYTF	TGTGCCAGCAGCCAAGTACAGGAGACGAGTGGCTACACCTTC
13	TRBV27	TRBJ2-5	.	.	CASSFLPGETQYF	TGTGCCAGCAGTTTCCTTCCAGGGGAGACCCAGTACTTC
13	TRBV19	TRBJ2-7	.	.	CASRTNRDHEQYF	TGTGCCAGCCGAACGAACAGGGACCACGAGCAGTACTTC
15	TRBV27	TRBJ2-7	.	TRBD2	CASSLASGGSYEQYF	TGTGCCAGCAGTTTAGCTAGCGGGGGATCCTACGAGCAGTACTTC
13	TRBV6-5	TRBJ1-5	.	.	CASSPQGDQPQHF	TGTGCCAGCAGTCCACAGGGTGATCAGCCCCAGCATTTT
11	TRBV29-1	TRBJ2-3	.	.	CSAALADTQYF	TGCAGCGCCGCGTTGGCAGATACGCAGTATTTT
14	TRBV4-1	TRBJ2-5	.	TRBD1	CASSYGTAQETQYF	TGCGCCAGCAGCTACGGGACAGCACAAGAGACCCAGTACTTC